This TCR beta chain was observed in a study of cytomegalovirus exposure and HLA in healthy donors. V was cut by 3 bases and J by 5 bases, with 8 bases left in between. There are 13 residues in the CDR3. Germline V gene lookup returns CDR1 MGHRA and CDR2 YSYEKL. Sequencing was performed with immunoSEQ multiplex PCR; in TCRdb, only in-frame clones are kept and a portion is missing. The sample comprises 200,000 or so clones, 80% to 90% of which are singletons, and roughly 13% rests with the top ten. While the first cohort had around 700 subjects, the donors belonged to the separate validation cohort of about 130 subjects.

Sequencing was done on a sample of PBMCs. This chain connects TRBV4-1 to TRBJ1-5; perhaps TRBD1 as D (5 bases). The receptor was derived from a woman between 25 and 40 years old in good health and CMV-seropositive. CDR3 nucleotides: TGCGCCAGCAGCCAGGGGCCCGATCAGCCCCAGCATTTT. This gives the protein CASSQGPDQPQHF.